Following are 7 T cell receptor beta chains from one sample sequenced in a study of STAT5B mutations in CD4+ large granular lymphocyte leukemia. The repertoire was sequenced with immunoSEQ multiplex PCR; TCRdb's copy has only in-frame clones and lacks some. Here the sample spans fewer than 35,000 clones, 69% being singletons. Sequencing was done on a sample of CD4+ T cells from blood buffy coats. Receptors were obtained from a human donor in good health.

The chain is built from TRBV6-6 and TRBJ1-6; D is unclear. From germline, CDR1 is MNHNY and CDR2 SVGAGI (reference sequence). The CDR3 sequence is 15 residues long. Deletions cut 2 bases from V and 2 bases from J, with 7 bases between. CDR3 nucleotides: TGTGCCAGCAGTTACGACGGGACCTATAATTCACCCCTCCACTTT. This gives the protein CASSYDGTYNSPLHF.

DNA of the CDR3: TGCGCCAGCAGCCCGGAGCTAGCGGGGGGGCCAGAGCAGTTCTTC. Protein sequence: CASSPELAGGPEQFF. This chain connects TRBV5-1 to TRBJ2-1; 12 positions match TRBD2. Per the germline V gene, CDR1 is SGHRS and CDR2 is YFSETQ. With V trimmed by 4 bases and J by 10 bases, 9 bases remained unmatched. This CDR3 has 15 residues.

In its sample, this clone was seen a few times. V usage is TRBV7-2 and J usage is TRBJ1-1; TRBD1 matches at 7 bases. Germline values: CDR1 SGHTA, CDR2 FQGNSA. With 6 bases clipped from V and 4 bases from J, the junction kept 14 bases outside the gene matches. CDR3 length: 16 residues. CDR3 sequence (DNA): TGTGCCAGCAGATCAGAGAGGGGGCGTTTCGGCACTGAAGCTTTCTTT. Translation gives CASRSERGRFGTEAFF.

The CDR3 DNA reads as TGTGCCAGCAGCCGCCTGGGGACAGGAAGGGGCTACACCTTC. It codes for CASSRLGTGRGYTF. The chain combines TRBV5-4 with TRBJ1-2, with 8 bases matching TRBD1. Looked up from germline, CDR1 is SGHNT and CDR2 is YYREEE (reference sequence). This CDR3 has 14 amino acids. J lost 8 bases, V lost 4 bases, and 10 bases had no gene match.

This clone showed up just a few times. The V gene is TRBV18, the J gene TRBJ1-2; 8 bases map to TRBD1. This CDR3 is 14 amino acids long. CDR1 is KGHSH and CDR2 is LQKENI in the germline V gene. The ends lost 2 bases at V and 7 bases at J; junction bases unmatched: 6. CDR3 region: CASSPDGQGSGYTF. The DNA for the CDR3 is TGTGCCAGCTCACCAGATGGACAGGGTTCTGGCTACACCTTC.

The V gene is TRBV6-6, the J gene TRBJ2-1; TRBD2 matches at 9 bases. CDR3 length: 16 amino acids. Germline CDR1 is MNHNY and CDR2 is SVGAGI (reference sequence). Trimming removed 6 bases from V and 9 bases from J; junction bases left unmatched: 15. Written as DNA, the CDR3 is TGTGCCAGCAGCTCCACAAGGGGCGGGGGGGCCCTTGAGCAGTTCTTC. It yields the protein CASSSTRGGGALEQFF.

V and J are TRBV7-2 and TRBJ2-7; 7 bases map to TRBD2. Losses at the gene ends were 5 bases for V and 3 bases for J; bases not matched to a gene: 7. Germline V gene sequence: CDR1 SGHTA, CDR2 FQGNSA. The CDR3 consists of 14 residues. Written as DNA, the CDR3 is TGTGCCAGCAGCCTTATATCGGGGGGCTACGAGCAGTACTTC. This encodes CASSLISGGYEQYF. Looking up the rest from reference TRBV7-2 and TRBJ2-7 gives the full variable domain: GAGVSQSPSNKVTEKGKDVELRCDPISGHTALYWYRQSLGQGLEFLIYFQGNSAPDKSGLPSDRFSAERTGGSVSTLTIQRTQQEDSAVYLCASSLISGGYEQYFGPGTRLTVT.